Following are 28 T cell receptor beta chains from one sample sequenced in a study of cytomegalovirus exposure and HLA in healthy donors. Both 60 Vbeta primers and 13 Jbeta primers went into the PCR. Sequencing used immunoSEQ multiplex PCR; TCRdb keeps in-frame clones, though not all of them. The sample totals about 49,000 clones; its top ten clones hold 12%. The sequenced sample consisted of PBMCs. The receptors derive from a man younger than 35 in good health and CMV-seropositive.

The V call is TRBV11-3, the J call TRBJ2-5; 9 bases map to TRBD1. With 3 bases clipped from V and 9 bases from J, the junction kept 8 bases outside the gene matches. In germline, CDR1 is SGHNT, CDR2 YENEEA. This CDR3 has 14 amino acids. CDR3 sequence: CASSFTTGGEAQYF. CDR3 coding DNA: TGTGCCAGCAGCTTTACGACAGGGGGTGAGGCCCAGTACTTC.

The chain couples TRBV5-1 to TRBJ2-7; 11 nucleotides match TRBD2. The CDR3 totals 15 residues. In germline, CDR1 is SGHRS, CDR2 YFSETQ. V dropped 4 bases and J dropped 5; count of bases not matched to a gene: 8. CDR3 nucleotides: TGCGCCAGCAGCCCGACTAGCGGGAACGTCGACGAGCAGTACTTC. It encodes CASSPTSGNVDEQYF.

The CDR3 nucleotides are TGTGCTAGTGGTTTGGGGGGCAGGGGTGTACCAGATACGCAGTATTTT. Its protein is CASGLGGRGVPDTQYF. J is TRBJ2-3 and V is TRBV12-5; D possibly corresponds to TRBD1 (6 bases). Trimming stripped 1 base from V and 4 bases from J, with 15 bases between. Germline CDR1 is LGHNT and CDR2 is FRNRAP. There are 16 residues in the CDR3.

The chain combines TRBV9 with TRBJ2-5; 7 bases fit TRBD2. V lost 1 base and J lost 5; bases outside the gene matches: 5. Germline values: CDR1 SGDLS, CDR2 YYNGEE. The CDR3 loop spans 14 amino acids. This CDR3 is CASSVTQGGETQYF. The CDR3 bases are TGTGCCAGCAGCGTAACGCAGGGAGGGGAGACCCAGTACTTC.

The chain is built from TRBV7-9 and TRBJ2-7, with 11 nucleotides matching TRBD2. The CDR3 spans 17 residues. Germline V gene data show CDR1 as SEHNR and CDR2 as FQNEAQ (reference sequence). V shed 5 bases, J shed 4 bases, and the junction held 13 bases outside the gene matches. The CDR3 bases are TGTGCCAGCAGCAGCCTACAATCTAGCGGGAGGTGGTACGAGCAGTACTTC. Its protein is CASSSLQSSGRWYEQYF.

The gene calls are TRBV30 and TRBJ2-3; weak D call: TRBD2 (5 bases). V lost 4 bases to trimming and J lost 4 bases, with 12 bases between them. The CDR3 runs to 13 residues. Germline CDR1 is GTSNPN and CDR2 is SVGIG (reference sequence). CDR3: CAWKRGSADTQYF. The CDR3 region has the DNA TGTGCCTGGAAAAGAGGGAGCGCAGATACGCAGTATTTT.

The genes are TRBV11-3 and TRBJ1-1; D ambiguous. Trimming cost V 3 bases and J 4 bases, with 9 bases left between them. The CDR3 consists of 13 residues. Per germline, CDR1 SGHNT and CDR2 YENEEA. CDR3 region: CASSFNLRTEAFF. The CDR3 DNA sequence: TGTGCCAGCAGCTTCAATCTGCGCACTGAAGCTTTCTTT. The full variable domain, rest sourced from reference TRBV11-3 and TRBJ1-1, is EAGVVQSPRYKIIEKKQPVAFWCNPISGHNTLYWYLQNLGQGPELLIRYENEEAVDDSQLPKDRFSAERLKGVDSTLKIQPAELGDSAVYLCASSFNLRTEAFFGQGTRLTVV.

This chain uses TRBV6-1 with TRBJ1-5, with D tentatively TRBD1 (6 bases). This CDR3 spans 15 amino acids. Trimming took off 3 bases at V and 6 bases at J, with 15 bases between the two ends. Germline assignment: CDR1 MNHNS and CDR2 SASEGT. Here the CDR3 DNA reads TGTGCCAGCAGTGAGGGGTACCTACAGGGTCAGCCCCAGCATTTT. It is translated as CASSEGYLQGQPQHF.

The V and J genes are TRBV19 and TRBJ2-2; 7 nucleotides line up with TRBD2. Germline V gene lookup returns CDR1 LNHDA and CDR2 SQIVND (reference sequence). This CDR3 contains 16 residues. The ends lost 5 bases at V and 4 bases at J; junction bases unmatched: 10. The CDR3 DNA is TGTGCCAGTAGTCGGGATGGGGGGGTGAGCACCGGGGAGCTGTTTTTT. Amino acids: CASSRDGGVSTGELFF.

The chain has TRBV5-1 and TRBJ2-2; 7 bases map to TRBD1. Germline V gives CDR1 SGHRS, CDR2 YFSETQ. After removal of 4 bases from V and 3 bases from J, the junction contained 6 bases not matched to a gene. The CDR3 spans 15 residues. The CDR3 DNA sequence: TGCGCCAGCAGCATTGACAGGGTGGACACCGGGGAGCTGTTTTTT. Translating it yields CASSIDRVDTGELFF.

Concerning this clone: In the same sample, other DNA sequences code for this CDR3. The chain has TRBV4-2 and TRBJ2-3, with 8 positions matching TRBD2. Germline CDR1 reads LGHNA; CDR2 reads YNFKEQ. This CDR3 has 17 residues. With V trimmed by 3 bases and J by 0 bases, 8 bases remained unmatched. CDR3 sequence reads: CASSQLGTSGSTDTQYF. The CDR3, as DNA: TGTGCCAGCAGCCAGCTAGGGACTAGTGGTAGCACAGATACGCAGTATTTT.

V is TRBV4-2 and J is TRBJ2-7, with a possible D match to TRBD2 (5 bases). The CDR3 length is 15 residues. Germline CDR1 and CDR2: LGHNA and YNFKEQ. Between the trimmed V and J ends, which lost 0 bases and 6 bases, there was a span of 15 bases. CDR3 residues: CASSQDRRCEGEQYF. CDR3 coding DNA: TGTGCCAGCAGCCAAGATAGGAGGTGTGAAGGCGAGCAGTACTTC.

The chain joins TRBV19 to TRBJ2-5; possible D gene TRBD2, 7 bases. The CDR3 consists of 13 residues. The germline V gene has CDR1 LNHDA and CDR2 SQIVND (reference sequence). The V and J ends lost 5 bases and 2 bases respectively, with 9 bases between them. CDR3 sequence (DNA): TGTGCCAGTAGTGGGGGGGCTCAAGAGACCCAGTACTTC. Translating it yields CASSGGAQETQYF.

V is TRBV5-6 and J is TRBJ1-1, with 8 bases fitting TRBD1. Germline V gives CDR1 SGHDT, CDR2 YYEEEE. There are 17 residues in the CDR3. The V gene end was trimmed by 1 base and the J gene end by 5 bases; junction bases not matched to a gene: 13. DNA of the CDR3: TGTGCCAGCAGCTTGATGTACCGACAGGGGTTTCGGACTGAAGCTTTCTTT. Translation: CASSLMYRQGFRTEAFF.

The chain is built from TRBV11-2 and TRBJ1-1; D is uncertain. Looked up from germline, CDR1 is SGHAT and CDR2 is FQNNGV. V lost 1 base, J lost 2 bases, and 14 bases lay in between. The CDR3 sequence is 16 residues long. The CDR3, as DNA: TGTGCCAGCAGCTTAGTCAGGTCACTAGGAAACACTGAAGCTTTCTTT. Amino acids: CASSLVRSLGNTEAFF.

A remark on this clone: The limits of the CDR3 on the DNA are not certain, so only TCRdb's listed CDR3 is given. V and J are TRBV6-5 and TRBJ2-5; TRBD2, as called in the table, went unchecked against the DNA. Germline V lookup: CDR1 MNHEY, CDR2 SVGAGI. From its first to its last residue, the CDR3 has 15 amino acids. CDR3 amino acids: CASSGGVFGEETQYF.

The gene calls are TRBV11-3 and TRBJ2-1; D unclear. CDR3 size: 16 residues. Trimming took 4 bases from V and 2 from J, leaving 15 bases between them. Germline-derived CDR1 and CDR2 are SGHNT and YENEEA. CDR3: CASSSRIAPPYNEQFF. CDR3 in DNA: TGTGCCAGCAGCTCGAGAATCGCACCCCCCTACAATGAGCAGTTCTTC.

The chain is built from TRBV5-1 and TRBJ2-2, with D tentatively TRBD1 (6 bases). Germline V gene sequence: CDR1 SGHRS, CDR2 YFSETQ. Deletions cut 6 bases from V and 8 bases from J, with 14 bases between. This CDR3 is built from 13 residues. CDR3 sequence: CASTLGAAGELFF. In DNA, the CDR3 is TGCGCCAGCACCCTGGGGGCGGCGGGGGAGCTGTTTTTT.

This clone shows up as medium-sized by frequency. V is TRBV6-6 and J is TRBJ1-3; D may be TRBD1 (6 bases). This CDR3 is 16 amino acids long. In germline, CDR1 is MNHNY, CDR2 SVGAGI (reference sequence). Trimming removed 0 bases from V and 3 bases from J, with 12 bases in between. For the CDR3, the DNA is TGTGCCAGCAGTTACTCGGGGGCAGGGAATGGAAACACCATATATTTT. This encodes CASSYSGAGNGNTIYF.

The genes are TRBV30 and TRBJ2-6; TRBD2 agrees at 9 bases. Germline lookup yields CDR1 GTSNPN and CDR2 SVGIG (reference sequence). The V segment lost 4 bases and the J segment 0 bases; nucleotides outside the gene matches: 10. This CDR3 contains 18 residues. The CDR3 sequence: CAWTPLRGGSSGANVLTF. CDR3 in DNA: TGTGCCTGGACCCCGCTGCGGGGGGGCAGCTCTGGGGCCAACGTCCTGACTTTC.

The chain links TRBV2 to TRBJ1-5; 9 positions agree with TRBD1. The CDR3 has 16 residues. Trimming cost V 4 bases and J 4 bases; bases outside gene matches: 8. The V gene's germline CDR1 is SNHLY and CDR2 FYNNEI. The DNA of the CDR3 is TGTGCCAGCAGTGGGGGACAGGGCGCGTCGAATCAGCCCCAGCATTTT. Its translation: CASSGGQGASNQPQHF.

The chain couples TRBV29-1 to TRBJ1-5; 9 bases align to TRBD1. Germline loops: CDR1 SQVTM, CDR2 ANQGSEA. V was pared by 6 bases and J by 3 bases, with 3 bases of the junction left unmatched. The CDR3 consists of 13 residues. This CDR3 is CSVRDRDNQPQHF. CDR3 in DNA: TGCAGCGTCAGGGACAGGGACAATCAGCCCCAGCATTTT.

The chain recombines TRBV18 with TRBJ1-5; D gene ambiguous. The CDR3 totals 13 residues. Germline V gene lookup returns CDR1 KGHSH and CDR2 LQKENI. V dropped 3 bases and J dropped 9 bases, with 12 bases sitting between them. This CDR3 is CASSPPGDRPQHF. In DNA form, the CDR3 reads TGTGCCAGCTCACCTCCAGGTGATCGGCCCCAGCATTTT.

The chain uses TRBV7-9 and TRBJ1-2, with TRBD1 as a possible D gene (6 bases). V was trimmed by 4 bases and J by 7 bases, leaving 16 bases between them. The CDR3 consists of 14 residues. Per germline, CDR1 SEHNR and CDR2 FQNEAQ (reference sequence). The CDR3 protein is CASSSSGGRGGYTF. For the CDR3, the DNA is TGTGCCAGCAGCTCCAGCGGGGGGCGGGGTGGCTACACCTTC.

DNA of the CDR3: TGTGCCAGCAGCCGGGACAGGGACAATGAGCAGTTCTTC. It encodes CASSRDRDNEQFF. This sequence joins TRBV14 and TRBJ2-1; TRBD1 matches 9 bases. V shed 4 bases, J shed 5 bases, and the junction held 0 bases outside the gene matches. In germline, CDR1 is SGHDN, CDR2 FVKESK. The CDR3 loop spans 13 amino acids.

The genes are TRBV15 and TRBJ2-5; D may be TRBD2 (6 bases). CDR3 length equals 14 residues. Trimming left V 4 bases short and J 5 bases short, with 14 bases between. Germline V gene data show CDR1 as LNHNV and CDR2 as YYDKDF (reference sequence). This CDR3 reads CATSTGGAGETQYF. The CDR3 coding sequence is TGTGCCACCAGCACTGGCGGGGCAGGGGAGACCCAGTACTTC. Combining the CDR3 with reference TRBV15 and TRBJ2-5 gives the whole variable domain DAMVIQNPRYQVTQFGKPVTLSCSQTLNHNVMYWYQQKSSQAPKLLFHYYDKDFNNEADTPDNFQSRRPNTSFCFLDIRSPGLGDTAMYLCATSTGGAGETQYFGPGTRLLVL.

The genes are TRBV2 and TRBJ2-2, with a tentative D call TRBD1 (6 bases). Germline-derived CDR1 and CDR2 are SNHLY and FYNNEI. There are 15 residues in the CDR3. V was cut by 6 bases and J by 6 bases, with 17 bases left in between. CDR3 nucleotide sequence: TGTGCCAGCAGCGGGACAATCCCCCGGGCCGGGGAGCTGTTTTTT. Protein product: CASSGTIPRAGELFF. Supplemented by reference TRBV2 and TRBJ2-2, the full variable domain reads EPEVTQTPSHQVTQMGQEVILRCVPISNHLYFYWYRQILGQKVEFLVSFYNNEISEKSEIFDDQFSVERPDGSNFTLKIRSTKLEDSAMYFCASSGTIPRAGELFFGEGSRLTVL.

The J gene is TRBJ2-1, the V gene TRBV25-1; D ambiguous. V shed 1 base and J shed 10 bases, with 11 bases lying between them. CDR3 length: 13 amino acids. Germline loops: CDR1 MGHDK, CDR2 SYGVNS. The DNA of the CDR3 is TGTGCCAGCAGTGAATGGAAGACTCCAGAGCAGTTCTTC. Encoded protein: CASSEWKTPEQFF. The whole variable domain, filled in from reference TRBV25-1 and TRBJ2-1, reads EADIYQTPRYLVIGTGKKITLECSQTMGHDKMYWYQQDPGMELHLIHYSYGVNSTEKGDLSSESTVSRIRTEHFPLTLESARPSHTSQYLCASSEWKTPEQFFGPGTRLTVL.